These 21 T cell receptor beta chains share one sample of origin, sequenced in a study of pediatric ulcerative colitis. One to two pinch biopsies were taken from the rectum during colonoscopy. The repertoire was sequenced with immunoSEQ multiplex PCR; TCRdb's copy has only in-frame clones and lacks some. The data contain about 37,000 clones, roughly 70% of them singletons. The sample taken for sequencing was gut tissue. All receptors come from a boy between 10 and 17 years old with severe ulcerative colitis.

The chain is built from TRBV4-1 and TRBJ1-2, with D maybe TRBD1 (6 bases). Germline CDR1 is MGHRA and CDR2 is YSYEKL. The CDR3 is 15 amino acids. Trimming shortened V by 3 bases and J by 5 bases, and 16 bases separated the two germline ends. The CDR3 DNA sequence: TGCGCCAGCAGCCAGGTTACAGGGAAACAATATGGCTACACCTTC. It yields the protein CASSQVTGKQYGYTF.

CDR3 loop: CATSSPGRIANQPQHF. For the CDR3, the DNA is TGTGCCACCAGCAGCCCAGGGAGAATAGCAAATCAGCCCCAGCATTTT. The chain is built from TRBV15 and TRBJ1-5, with D possibly being TRBD1 (5 bases). The CDR3 contains 16 residues. V gave up 3 bases and J gave up 4 bases, with 16 bases separating them. Germline values: CDR1 LNHNV, CDR2 YYDKDF (reference sequence).

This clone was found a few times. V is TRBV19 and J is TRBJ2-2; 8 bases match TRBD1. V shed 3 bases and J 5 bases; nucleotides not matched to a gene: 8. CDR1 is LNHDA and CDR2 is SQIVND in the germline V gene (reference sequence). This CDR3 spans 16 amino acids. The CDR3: CASSIPGQALTGELFF. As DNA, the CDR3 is TGTGCCAGTAGTATCCCGGGACAGGCCCTAACCGGGGAGCTGTTTTTT. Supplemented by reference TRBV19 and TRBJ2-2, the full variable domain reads DGGITQSPKYLFRKEGQNVTLSCEQNLNHDAMYWYRQDPGQGLRLIYYSQIVNDFQKGDIAEGYSVSREKKESFPLTVTSAQKNPTAFYLCASSIPGQALTGELFFGEGSRLTVL.

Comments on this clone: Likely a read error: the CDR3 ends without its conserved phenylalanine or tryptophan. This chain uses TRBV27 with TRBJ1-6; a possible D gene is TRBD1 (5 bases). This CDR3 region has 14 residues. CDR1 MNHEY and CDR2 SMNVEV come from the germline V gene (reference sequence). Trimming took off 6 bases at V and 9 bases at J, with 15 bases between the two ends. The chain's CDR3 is CASSPGTVPSPLHL. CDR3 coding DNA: TGTGCCAGCAGCCCCGGGACCGTCCCTTCACCCCTCCACCTT.

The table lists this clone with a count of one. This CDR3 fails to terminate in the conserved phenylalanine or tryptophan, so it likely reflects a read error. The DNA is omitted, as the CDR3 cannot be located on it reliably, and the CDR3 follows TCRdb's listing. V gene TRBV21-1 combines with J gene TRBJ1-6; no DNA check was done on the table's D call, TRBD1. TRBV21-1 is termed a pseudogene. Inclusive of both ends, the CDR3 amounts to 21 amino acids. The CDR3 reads CASSNQGGQTNHVSYNSPLHL.

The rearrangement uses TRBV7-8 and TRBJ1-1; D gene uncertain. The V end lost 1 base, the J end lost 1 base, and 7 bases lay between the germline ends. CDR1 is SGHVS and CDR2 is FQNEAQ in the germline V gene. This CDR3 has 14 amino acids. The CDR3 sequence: CASSLVAGNTEAFF. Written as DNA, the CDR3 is TGTGCCAGCAGCTTAGTAGCAGGGAACACTGAAGCTTTCTTT.

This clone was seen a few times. CDR3 sequence reads: CASSGRTGNQPQHF. CDR3 bases: TGTGCCAGCAGTGGGAGGACGGGGAATCAGCCCCAGCATTTT. This chain joins TRBV2 and TRBJ1-5, with D hard to call. The germline gives CDR1 SNHLY, CDR2 FYNNEI. Trimming took 4 bases from V and 4 from J, leaving 11 bases between them. The CDR3 is 14 amino acids.

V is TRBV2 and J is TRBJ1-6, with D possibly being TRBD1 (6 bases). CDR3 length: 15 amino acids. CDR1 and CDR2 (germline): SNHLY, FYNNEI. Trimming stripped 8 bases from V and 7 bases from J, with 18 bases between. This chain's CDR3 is CASRPDSGGNSPLHF. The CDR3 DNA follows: TGTGCCAGCCGTCCGGACAGCGGAGGAAATTCACCCCTCCACTTT.

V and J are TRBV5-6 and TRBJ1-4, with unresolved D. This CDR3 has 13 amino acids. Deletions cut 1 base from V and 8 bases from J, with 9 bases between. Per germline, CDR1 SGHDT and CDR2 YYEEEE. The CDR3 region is CASSLFSREKLFF. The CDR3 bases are TGTGCCAGCAGCTTGTTTAGCAGGGAAAAACTGTTTTTT.

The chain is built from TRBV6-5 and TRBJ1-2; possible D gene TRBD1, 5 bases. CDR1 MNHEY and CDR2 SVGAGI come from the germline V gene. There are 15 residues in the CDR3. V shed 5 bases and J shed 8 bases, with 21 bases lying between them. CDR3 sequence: CASSKTPGLPMGYTF. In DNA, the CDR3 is TGTGCCAGCAGTAAAACCCCGGGACTACCTATGGGCTACACCTTC.

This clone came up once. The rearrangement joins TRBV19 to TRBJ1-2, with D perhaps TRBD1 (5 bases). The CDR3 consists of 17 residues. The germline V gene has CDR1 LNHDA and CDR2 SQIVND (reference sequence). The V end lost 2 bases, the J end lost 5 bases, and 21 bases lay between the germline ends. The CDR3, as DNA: TGTGCCAGTAGTATAAATAATCCAGGGTTTGGGGCGTATGGCTACACCTTC. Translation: CASSINNPGFGAYGYTF.

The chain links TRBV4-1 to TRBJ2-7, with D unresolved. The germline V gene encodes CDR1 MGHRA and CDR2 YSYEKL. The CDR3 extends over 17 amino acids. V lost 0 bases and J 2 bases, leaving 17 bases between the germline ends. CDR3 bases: TGCGCCAGCAGCCAAGAAATAGATGGGATTGGAGCCTACGAGCAGTACTTC. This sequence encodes CASSQEIDGIGAYEQYF.

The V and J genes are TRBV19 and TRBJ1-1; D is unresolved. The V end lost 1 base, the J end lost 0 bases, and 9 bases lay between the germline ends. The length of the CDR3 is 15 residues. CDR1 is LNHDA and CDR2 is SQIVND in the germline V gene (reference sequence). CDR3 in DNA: TGTGCCAGTAGTATAGCTGGATTAATGAACACTGAAGCTTTCTTT. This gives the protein CASSIAGLMNTEAFF.

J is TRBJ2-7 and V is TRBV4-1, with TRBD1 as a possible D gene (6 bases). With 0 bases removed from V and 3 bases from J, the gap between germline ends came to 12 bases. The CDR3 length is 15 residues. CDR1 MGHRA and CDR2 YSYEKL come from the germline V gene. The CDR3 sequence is CASSQDRGLRYEQYF. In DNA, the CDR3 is TGCGCCAGCAGCCAAGACAGGGGTCTCCGCTACGAGCAGTACTTC.

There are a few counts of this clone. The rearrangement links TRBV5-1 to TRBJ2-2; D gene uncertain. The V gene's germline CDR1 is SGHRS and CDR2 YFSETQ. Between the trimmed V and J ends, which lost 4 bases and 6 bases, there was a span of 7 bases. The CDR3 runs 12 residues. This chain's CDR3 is CASSQYPGELFF. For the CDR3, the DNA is TGCGCCAGCAGCCAGTACCCCGGGGAGCTGTTTTTT.

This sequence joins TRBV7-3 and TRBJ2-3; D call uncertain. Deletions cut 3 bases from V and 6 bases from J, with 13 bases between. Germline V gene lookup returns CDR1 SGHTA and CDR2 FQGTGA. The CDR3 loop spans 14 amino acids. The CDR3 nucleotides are TGTGCCAGCAGCTTGACCGGAGTGGGGGATACGCAGTATTTT. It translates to CASSLTGVGDTQYF.

The CDR3 reads CASSASGGGINEQFF. Here the CDR3 DNA reads TGTGCCAGCAGCGCGAGCGGGGGCGGAATCAATGAGCAGTTCTTC. V is TRBV9 and J is TRBJ2-1; TRBD2 agrees at 8 bases. J was trimmed by 6 bases and V by 3 bases; bases with no gene match: 8. The CDR3 is 15 amino acids. The germline V gene has CDR1 SGDLS and CDR2 YYNGEE.

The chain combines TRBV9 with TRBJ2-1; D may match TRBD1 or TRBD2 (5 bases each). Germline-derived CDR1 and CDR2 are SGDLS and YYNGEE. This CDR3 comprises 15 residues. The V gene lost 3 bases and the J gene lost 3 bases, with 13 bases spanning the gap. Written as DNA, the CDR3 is TGTGCCAGCAGCGCCTCCGGGACCAACTACAATGAGCAGTTCTTC. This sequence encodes CASSASGTNYNEQFF. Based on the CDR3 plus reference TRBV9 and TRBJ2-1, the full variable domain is DSGVTQTPKHLITATGQRVTLRCSPRSGDLSVYWYQQSLDQGLQFLIQYYNGEERAKGNILERFSAQQFPDLHSELNLSSLELGDSALYFCASSASGTNYNEQFFGPGTRLTVL.

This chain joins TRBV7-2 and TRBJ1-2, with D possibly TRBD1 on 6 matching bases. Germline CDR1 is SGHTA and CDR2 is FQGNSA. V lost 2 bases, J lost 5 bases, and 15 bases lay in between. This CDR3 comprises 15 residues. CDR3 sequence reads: CASSLQGTDLYGYTF. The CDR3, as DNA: TGTGCCAGCAGCTTACAGGGGACGGATTTATATGGCTACACCTTC.

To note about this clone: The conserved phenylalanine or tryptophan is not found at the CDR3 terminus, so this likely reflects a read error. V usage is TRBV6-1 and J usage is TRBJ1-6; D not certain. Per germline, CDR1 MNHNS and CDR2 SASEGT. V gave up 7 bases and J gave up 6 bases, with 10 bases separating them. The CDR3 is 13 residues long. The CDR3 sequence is CASKGQLNSPLHL. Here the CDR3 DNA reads TGTGCCAGCAAGGGCCAACTTAATTCACCCCTCCACCTT.

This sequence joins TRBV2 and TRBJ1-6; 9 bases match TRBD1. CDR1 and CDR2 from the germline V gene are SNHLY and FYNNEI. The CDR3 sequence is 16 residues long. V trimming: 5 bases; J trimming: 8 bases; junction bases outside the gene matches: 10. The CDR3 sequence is CASSSLTGQGDSPLHF. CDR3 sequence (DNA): TGTGCCAGCAGTTCCTTAACGGGACAGGGAGATTCACCCCTCCACTTT.